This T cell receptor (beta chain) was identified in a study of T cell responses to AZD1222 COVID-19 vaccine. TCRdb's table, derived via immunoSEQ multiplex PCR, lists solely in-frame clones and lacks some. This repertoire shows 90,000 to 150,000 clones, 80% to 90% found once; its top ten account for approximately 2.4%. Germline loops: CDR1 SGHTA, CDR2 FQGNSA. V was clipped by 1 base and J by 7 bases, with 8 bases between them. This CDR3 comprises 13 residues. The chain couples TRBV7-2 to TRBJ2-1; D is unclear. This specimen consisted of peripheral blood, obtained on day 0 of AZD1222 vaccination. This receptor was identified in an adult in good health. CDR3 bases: TGTGCCAGCAGCTTAGGGGTCTGGAATGAGCAGTTCTTC. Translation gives CASSLGVWNEQFF.